This TCR beta chain emerged from a study of persistence of HIV-infected CD4 T cells. Anti-CD3/anti-CD28 beads served as a nonspecific positive control stimulus. CD4+ T cells upregulating both CD40 ligand and CD69 were sorted as responding cells. A roughly 17-hour stimulation of CD8-depleted PBMCs used anti-CD28/CD49d costimulation, CD40-blocking antibody and enfuvirtide. The immunoSEQ assay was version 4, run in survey mode. Clones were read by immunoSEQ multiplex PCR, and TCRdb kept only the in-frame ones, dropping some. The sample includes under 50,000 clones, about 90% of them seen just once. A word on this clone: Antigen: not known.

General study points: Degenerate expanded CDR3beta sequences were enriched among CMV- and Gag-responding cells.

Sequenced here: CD4+ T cells sorted from PBMCs after approximately 19-hour stimulation, sampled from a patient who received antiretroviral therapy. This sequence was found in an adult woman with HIV who was CMV-seropositive.

The CDR3 reads CASSPGRVTNEKLFF. As DNA, the CDR3 is TGTGCCAGCTCACCAGGCAGGGTGACTAATGAAAAACTGTTTTTT. The chain couples TRBV18 to TRBJ1-4; D perhaps matches TRBD1 (5 bases). V dropped 2 bases and J dropped 2 bases, with 9 bases sitting between them. Germline CDR1 and CDR2: KGHSH and LQKENI. CDR3 length equals 15 residues.